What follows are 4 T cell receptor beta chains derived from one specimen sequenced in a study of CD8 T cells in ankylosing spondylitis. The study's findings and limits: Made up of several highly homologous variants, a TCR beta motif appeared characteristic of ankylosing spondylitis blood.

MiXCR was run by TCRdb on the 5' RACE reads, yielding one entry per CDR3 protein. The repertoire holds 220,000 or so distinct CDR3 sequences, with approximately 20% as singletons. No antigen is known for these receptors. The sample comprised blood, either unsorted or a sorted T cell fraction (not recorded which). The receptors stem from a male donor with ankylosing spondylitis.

The DNA for the CDR3 is TGTGCCAGCAGTTCCTGGGGACAGGGGTACACCGGGGAGCTGTTTTTT. Translated, it gives CASSSWGQGYTGELFF. The chain is built from TRBV6-5 and TRBJ2-2; 10 bases are a match to TRBD1. The trim removed 4 bases at V and 3 bases at J, leaving 5 bases unmatched. The CDR3 contains 16 residues. Germline lookup yields CDR1 MNHEY and CDR2 SVGAGI.

The CDR3 region has the DNA TGTGCCAGCAGTCCTCGCGGACTAGCGGCTTACGAGCAGTACTTC. Its protein is CASSPRGLAAYEQYF. This chain uses TRBV27 with TRBJ2-7; 10 bases are a match to TRBD2. Germline values: CDR1 MNHEY, CDR2 SMNVEV (reference sequence). This CDR3 spans 15 amino acids. The J segment lost 4 bases and the V segment lost 5 bases, leaving 8 bases of the junction unmatched.

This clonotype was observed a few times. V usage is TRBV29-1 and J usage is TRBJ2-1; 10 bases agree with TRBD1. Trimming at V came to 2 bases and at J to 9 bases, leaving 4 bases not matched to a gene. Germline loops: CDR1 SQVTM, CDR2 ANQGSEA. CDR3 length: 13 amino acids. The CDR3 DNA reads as TGCAGCGTTGAACCGGGACAGGGGCCTGAGCAGTTCTTC. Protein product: CSVEPGQGPEQFF.

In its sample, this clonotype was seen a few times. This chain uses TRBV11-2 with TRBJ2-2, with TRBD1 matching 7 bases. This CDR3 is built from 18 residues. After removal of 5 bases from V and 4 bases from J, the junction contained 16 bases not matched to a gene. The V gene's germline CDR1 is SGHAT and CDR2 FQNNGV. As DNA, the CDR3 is TGTGCCAGCAGCCCCCGTCCCGGGACAGTTACACTCACCGGGGAGCTGTTTTTT. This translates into CASSPRPGTVTLTGELFF.